This TCR beta chain was identified during a study of T cell changes during pregnancy in multiple sclerosis. The CDR3 has 17 residues. The ends were cut back, 3 bases at V and 4 bases at J, with 21 bases in the middle. From germline, CDR1 is MGHRA and CDR2 YSYEKL. The repertoire was sequenced with immunoSEQ multiplex PCR; TCRdb's copy has only in-frame clones and lacks some. The profile shows nearly 50,000 clones, approximately 95% of them singletons. Here the sequenced sample was CD4+ T cells from peripheral blood mononuclear cells, taken in the first trimester of pregnancy. The sequence derives from a female donor with multiple sclerosis, enrolled in a pregnancy study. V and J are TRBV4-1 and TRBJ1-2; D not resolved. CDR3 in amino acids: CASSQSPAGWNLYGYTF. The CDR3, as DNA: TGCGCCAGCAGCCAGAGTCCCGCCGGGTGGAACCTCTATGGCTACACCTTC.